Listed below are T cell receptor beta chains from one sample, sequenced in a study of response to subunit inactivated influenza vaccine. In TCRdb, the RT-PCR reads were re-called with MiXCR into one record per CDR3 protein. Of about 520,000 distinct CDR3 sequences in the sample, about 7.2% are singletons; the top ten hold about 12%. The sequenced sample was PBMCs from blood, obtained less than 25 months after vaccination. These receptors originate from a man between 50 and 69 years old who received an inactivated influenza vaccine. Each CDR3 is given with its conserved first and last residue.

>TRBV20-1
CSARAQLPPYEQYF
>TRBV10-3
CAIRTGTGSYNEQFF
>TRBV10-3
CATGEDSHYNEQFF
>TRBV29-1
CSANGLAGGYEQYF
>TRBV5-1
CASGSATGKANTGELFF
>TRBV20-1
CSARDLGRGTGSNQPQHF
>TRBV10-1
CASSESAGLDEQFF
>TRBV5-5
CASSPGQGSGYEQYF
>TRBV5-1
CASSLATGGWANVLTF
>TRBV6-5
CASSYGHEQYF
>TRBV12-3/TRBV12-4
CASSLGGPPILYNEQFF
>TRBV3-1
CASSQVGGHEQYF
>TRBV6-2/TRBV6-3
CASSSGNSGTTYEQYF
>TRBV2
CASSELAGAETQYF
>TRBV29-1
CSAADTGRGYTF
>TRBV12-3/TRBV12-4
CASSLAQVQFF
>TRBV20-1
CSAWELAGVHNEQFF
>TRBV29-1
CSVEEATNEQFF
>TRBV5-1
CASSLVIGTVLYEQYF
>TRBV12-3/TRBV12-4
CASTGTGIVSETQYF
>TRBV3-1
CASSQVGAGELFF
>TRBV20-1
CSARVSGRARDIQYF
>TRBV3-1
CASSLVGTSPYEQYF
>TRBV6-2/TRBV6-3
CASSPYRRDRSPELFF
>TRBV21-1
CASRPGTANCNQPQHF
>TRBV27
CASSLLAGGSLNEQFF
>TRBV11-2
CASSLWRGNEQFF
>TRBV11-3
CASSENPKRNEQFF
>TRBV20-1
CSAPTSGREDTQYF
>TRBV9
CASSVGEPWASGAYNEQFF
>TRBV3-1
CASGPAGRGSYNEQFF